The clone carrying this TCR beta chain occurred a few times. Its matching antigen is unknown. The junction and the germline gene differ at one end; a read error may be behind it. This sample is part of a study of metastatic and nonmetastatic thyroid tumors. Study-level results: It was reported that TCR beta diversity was significantly higher in malignant thyroid tumors than benign nodules, in blood and tumor.

Original handling: Clinicopathological groups differed in CDR3, with these differences serving to build a distant-metastasis classifier for papillary thyroid cancer. MiXCR re-clonotyped the PCR reads for TCRdb. What appears here as the V and J calls and clone size reflects TCRdb's work, not the paper's. The sample comprises about 25,000 clones, 20% to 25% of which are singletons, and around 4% rests with the top ten. Every patient was untreated before thyroid surgery. This CDR3 region has 14 residues. The receptor comes from a female donor with papillary thyroid cancer or a benign thyroid nodule (not recorded which). Some clones in this sample may be carry-over from other donors' samples. The chain joins TRBV12-3 or TRBV12-4 to TRBJ2-7, with 9 nucleotides matching TRBD1. The sequenced sample consisted of adjacent normal tissue. CDR3 region: CAGSPGTGLGEQYF. DNA for the CDR3: TGTGCCGGCAGTCCCGGGACAGGGTTGGGAGAGCAGTACTTC.